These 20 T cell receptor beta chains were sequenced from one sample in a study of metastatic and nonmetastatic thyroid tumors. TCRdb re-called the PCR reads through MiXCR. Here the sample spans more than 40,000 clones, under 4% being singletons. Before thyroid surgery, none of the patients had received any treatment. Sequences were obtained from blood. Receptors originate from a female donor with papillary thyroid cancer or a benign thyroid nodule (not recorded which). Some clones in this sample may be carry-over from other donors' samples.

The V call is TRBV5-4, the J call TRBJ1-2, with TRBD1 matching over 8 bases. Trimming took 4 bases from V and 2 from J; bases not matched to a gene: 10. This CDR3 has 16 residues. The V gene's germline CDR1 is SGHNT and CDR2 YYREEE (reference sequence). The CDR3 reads CASSPPRGQPNYGYTF. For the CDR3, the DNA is TGTGCCAGCAGCCCGCCCAGGGGGCAACCCAACTATGGCTACACCTTC. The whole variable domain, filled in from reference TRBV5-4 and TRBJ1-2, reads ETGVTQSPTHLIKTRGQQVTLRCSSQSGHNTVSWYQQALGQGPQFIFQYYREEENGRGNFPPRFSGLQFPNYSSELNVNALELDDSALYLCASSPPRGQPNYGYTFGSGTRLTVV.

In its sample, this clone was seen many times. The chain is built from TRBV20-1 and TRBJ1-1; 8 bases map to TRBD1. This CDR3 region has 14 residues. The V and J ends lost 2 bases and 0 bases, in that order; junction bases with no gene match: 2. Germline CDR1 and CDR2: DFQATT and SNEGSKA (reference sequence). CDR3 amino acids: CSARRGQVNTEAFF. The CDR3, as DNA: TGCAGTGCTAGACGGGGACAGGTGAACACTGAAGCTTTCTTT.

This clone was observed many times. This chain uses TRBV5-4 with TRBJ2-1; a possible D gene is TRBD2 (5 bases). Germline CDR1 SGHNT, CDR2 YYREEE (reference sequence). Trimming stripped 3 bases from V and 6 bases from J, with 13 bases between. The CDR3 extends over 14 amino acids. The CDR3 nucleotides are TGTGCCAGCAGCTCTGGCTCTAGCTTCAATGAGCAGTTCTTC. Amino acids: CASSSGSSFNEQFF.

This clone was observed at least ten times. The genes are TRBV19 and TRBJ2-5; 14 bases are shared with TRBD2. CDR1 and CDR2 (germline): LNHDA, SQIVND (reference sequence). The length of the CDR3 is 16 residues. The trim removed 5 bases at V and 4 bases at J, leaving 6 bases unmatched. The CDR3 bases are TGTGCCAGTAGTCCAATGGGGACTAGCGGGAGAGAGACCCAGTACTTC. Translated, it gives CASSPMGTSGRETQYF.

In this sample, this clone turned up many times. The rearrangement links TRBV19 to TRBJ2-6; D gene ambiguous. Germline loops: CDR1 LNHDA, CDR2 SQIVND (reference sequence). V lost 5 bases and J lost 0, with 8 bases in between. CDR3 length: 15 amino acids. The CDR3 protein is CASSVRPSGANVLTF. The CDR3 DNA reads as TGTGCCAGTAGTGTGAGGCCCTCTGGGGCCAACGTCCTGACTTTC.

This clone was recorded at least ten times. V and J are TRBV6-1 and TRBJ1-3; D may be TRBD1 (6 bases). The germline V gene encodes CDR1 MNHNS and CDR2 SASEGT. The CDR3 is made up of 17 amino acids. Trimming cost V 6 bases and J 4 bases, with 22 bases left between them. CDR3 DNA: TGTGCCAGCAGCGACCAAGTTGGGGGGCTTGGGGGAAACACCATATATTTT. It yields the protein CASSDQVGGLGGNTIYF.

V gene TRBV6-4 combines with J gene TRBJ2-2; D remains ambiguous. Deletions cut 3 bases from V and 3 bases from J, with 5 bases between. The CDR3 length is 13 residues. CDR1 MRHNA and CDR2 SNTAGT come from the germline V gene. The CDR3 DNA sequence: TGTGCCAGCAGTGAAACCTACACCGGGGAGCTGTTTTTT. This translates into CASSETYTGELFF.

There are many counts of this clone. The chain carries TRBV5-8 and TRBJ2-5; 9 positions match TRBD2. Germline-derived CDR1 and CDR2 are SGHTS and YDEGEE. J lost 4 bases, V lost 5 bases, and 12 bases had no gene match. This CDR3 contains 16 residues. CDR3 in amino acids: CASRPIIAGVGETQYF. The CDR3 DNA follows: TGTGCCAGCAGACCTATTATAGCGGGAGTGGGAGAGACCCAGTACTTC. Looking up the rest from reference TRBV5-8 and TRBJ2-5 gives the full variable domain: EAGVTQSPTHLIKTRGQQATLRCSPISGHTSVYWYQQALGLGLQFLLWYDEGEERNRGNFPPRFSGRQFPNYSSELNVNALELEDSALYLCASRPIIAGVGETQYFGPGTRLLVL.

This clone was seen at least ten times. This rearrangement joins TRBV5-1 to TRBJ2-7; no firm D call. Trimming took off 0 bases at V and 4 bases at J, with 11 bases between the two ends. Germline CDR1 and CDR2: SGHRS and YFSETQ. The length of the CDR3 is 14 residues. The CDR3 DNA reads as TGCGCCAGCAGCTTGGTTTCGGATAGATACGAGCAGTACTTC. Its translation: CASSLVSDRYEQYF.

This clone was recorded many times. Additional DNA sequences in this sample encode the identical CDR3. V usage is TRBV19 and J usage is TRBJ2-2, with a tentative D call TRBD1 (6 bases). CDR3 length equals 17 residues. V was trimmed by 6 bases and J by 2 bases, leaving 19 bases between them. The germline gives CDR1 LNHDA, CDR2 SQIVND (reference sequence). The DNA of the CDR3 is TGTGCCAGTAGAGCGCGGGCGAGGGGGAGCAACACCGGGGAGCTGTTTTTT. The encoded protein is CASRARARGSNTGELFF.

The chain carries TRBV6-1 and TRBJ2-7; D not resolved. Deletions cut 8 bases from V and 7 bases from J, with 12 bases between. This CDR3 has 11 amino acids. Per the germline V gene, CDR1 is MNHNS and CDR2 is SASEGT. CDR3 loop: CASATPTEQYF. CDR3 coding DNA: TGTGCCAGCGCCACTCCAACAGAGCAGTACTTC.

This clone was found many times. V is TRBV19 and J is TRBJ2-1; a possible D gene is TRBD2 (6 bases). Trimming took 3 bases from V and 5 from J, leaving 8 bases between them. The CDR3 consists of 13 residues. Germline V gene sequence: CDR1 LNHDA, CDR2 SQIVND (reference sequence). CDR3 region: CASSIRGNNEQFF. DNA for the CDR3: TGTGCCAGTAGTATCCGGGGGAACAATGAGCAGTTCTTC.

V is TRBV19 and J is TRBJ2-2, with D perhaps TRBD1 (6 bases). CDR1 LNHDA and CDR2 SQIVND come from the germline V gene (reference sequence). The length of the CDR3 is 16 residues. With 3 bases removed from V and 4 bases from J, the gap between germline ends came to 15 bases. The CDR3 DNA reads TGTGCCAGTAGTATCCCCACAGGGATGGGCACCGGGGAGCTGTTTTTT. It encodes CASSIPTGMGTGELFF. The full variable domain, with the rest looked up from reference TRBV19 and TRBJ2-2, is DGGITQSPKYLFRKEGQNVTLSCEQNLNHDAMYWYRQDPGQGLRLIYYSQIVNDFQKGDIAEGYSVSREKKESFPLTVTSAQKNPTAFYLCASSIPTGMGTGELFFGEGSRLTVL.

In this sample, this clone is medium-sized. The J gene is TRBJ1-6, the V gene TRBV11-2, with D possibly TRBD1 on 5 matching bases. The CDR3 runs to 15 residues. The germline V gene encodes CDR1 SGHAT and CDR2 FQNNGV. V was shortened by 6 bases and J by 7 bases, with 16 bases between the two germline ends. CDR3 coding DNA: TGTGCCAGCAGGCGGGGCTCCTCATGGAATTCACCCCTCCACTTT. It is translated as CASRRGSSWNSPLHF.

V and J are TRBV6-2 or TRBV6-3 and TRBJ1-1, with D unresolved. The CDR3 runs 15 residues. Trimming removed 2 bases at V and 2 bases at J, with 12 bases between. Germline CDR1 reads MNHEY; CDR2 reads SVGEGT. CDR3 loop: CASSYDSSQNTEAFF. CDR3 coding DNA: TGTGCCAGCAGTTACGATTCCAGCCAAAACACTGAAGCTTTCTTT.

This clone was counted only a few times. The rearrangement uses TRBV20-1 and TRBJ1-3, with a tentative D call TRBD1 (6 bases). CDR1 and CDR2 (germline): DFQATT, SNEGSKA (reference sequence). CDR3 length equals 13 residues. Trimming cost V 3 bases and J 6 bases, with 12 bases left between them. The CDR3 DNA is TGCAGTGCTAGTCGGGGGGCGGAAAACACCATATATTTT. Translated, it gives CSASRGAENTIYF.

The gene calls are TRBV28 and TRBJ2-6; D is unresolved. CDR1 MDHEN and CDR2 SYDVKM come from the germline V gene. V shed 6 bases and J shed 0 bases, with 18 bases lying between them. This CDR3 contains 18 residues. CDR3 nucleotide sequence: TGTGCCAGCAGCTTGACCCCCGTAGGGATCTCTGGGGCCAACGTCCTGACTTTC. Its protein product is CASSLTPVGISGANVLTF.

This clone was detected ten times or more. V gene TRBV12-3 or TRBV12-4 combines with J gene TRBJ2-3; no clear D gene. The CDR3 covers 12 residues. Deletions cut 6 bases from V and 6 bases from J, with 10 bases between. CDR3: CASSSNRDTQYF. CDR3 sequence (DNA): TGTGCCAGCAGCTCTAACCGCGATACGCAGTATTTT.

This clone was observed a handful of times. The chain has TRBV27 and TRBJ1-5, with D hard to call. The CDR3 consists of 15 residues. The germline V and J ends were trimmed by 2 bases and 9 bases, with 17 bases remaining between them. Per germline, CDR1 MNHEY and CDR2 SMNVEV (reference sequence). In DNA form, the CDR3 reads TGTGCCAGCAGTTTAACCCAGGCACGCGGTGTGCCCCAGCATTTT. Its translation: CASSLTQARGVPQHF.

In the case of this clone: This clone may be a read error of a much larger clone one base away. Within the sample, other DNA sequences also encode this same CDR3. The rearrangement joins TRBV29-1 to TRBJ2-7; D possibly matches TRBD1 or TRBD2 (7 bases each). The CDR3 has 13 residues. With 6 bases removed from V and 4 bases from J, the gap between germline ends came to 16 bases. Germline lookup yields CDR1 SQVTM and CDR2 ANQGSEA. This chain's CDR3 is CSVGQGGPYEQYF. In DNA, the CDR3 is TGCAGCGTCGGGCAGGGGGGGCCTTACGAGCAGTACTTC.